This T cell receptor (beta chain) was retrieved from a study of monozygotic twins with inflammatory bowel disease. CDR1 and CDR2 from the germline V gene are SGHRS and YFSETQ. The CDR3 has 16 residues. TCRdb reanalyzed the 5' RACE reads, giving one entry per CDR3 protein sequence and no DNA. In total, the table holds approximately 300,000 distinct CDR3 sequences. This receptor was obtained from a human donor with ulcerative colitis or Crohn's disease, or a healthy co-twin of an affected twin (not recorded which). The J gene is TRBJ2-1, the V gene TRBV5-1; the D call of TRBD1 rests on TCRdb alone, since no DNA is present to check it. Sequenced material: blood. This CDR3 reads CASSLEGTNAHNEQFF. The full variable domain, rest sourced from reference TRBV5-1 and TRBJ2-1, is KAGVTQTPRYLIKTRGQQVTLSCSPISGHRSVSWYQQTPGQGLQFLFEYFSETQRNKGNFPGRFSGRQFSNSRSEMNVSTLELGDSALYLCASSLEGTNAHNEQFFGPGTRLTVL.